Listed below are T cell receptor beta chains from one sample, sequenced in a study of blood T cells in healthy people across ages. TCRdb fed the 5' RACE reads into MiXCR, producing one record per CDR3 protein. The sample holds 1,300,000 or so distinct CDR3 sequences, 59% seen once. Sample: blood. Receptor source: a man aged 18 to 29 in good health. The CDR3 runs from the conserved cysteine through the conserved F or W. Fields, in order: J gene, clone size, CDR3 length, V gene, D gene, CDR3 protein, CDR3 DNA. The D gene is left open where the match is weak. Only part of the rows carry a size: once, few, many, or a class if the clone is expanded.

j_gene: TRBJ1-2
abundance: -
len: 17
v_gene: TRBV29-1
d_gene: -
CDR3aa: CSVEYAEPGLLGYGYTF
CDR3nt: TGCAGCGTTGAATATGCGGAGCCAGGCCTATTAGGCTATGGCTACACCTTC

j_gene: TRBJ1-2
abundance: few
len: 14
v_gene: TRBV7-2
d_gene: -
CDR3aa: CASSSVNPGYGYTF
CDR3nt: TGTGCCAGCAGCTCCGTAAATCCAGGGTATGGCTACACCTTC

j_gene: TRBJ2-2
abundance: -
len: 15
v_gene: TRBV2
d_gene: -
CDR3aa: CASSEVRGNTGELFF
CDR3nt: TGTGCCAGCAGTGAAGTTCGAGGGAACACCGGGGAGCTGTTTTTT

j_gene: TRBJ2-7
abundance: few
len: 13
v_gene: TRBV20-1
d_gene: -
CDR3aa: CSARAPSAYEQYF
CDR3nt: TGCAGTGCTAGAGCTCCCTCGGCCTACGAGCAGTACTTC

j_gene: TRBJ2-5
abundance: -
len: 15
v_gene: TRBV6-5
d_gene: TRBD2
CDR3aa: CASSYGGGVEETQYF
CDR3nt: TGTGCCAGCAGTTACGGCGGGGGGGTAGAAGAGACCCAGTACTTC

j_gene: TRBJ2-1
abundance: -
len: 23
v_gene: TRBV5-1
d_gene: TRBD2
CDR3aa: CASSSRLAGGDLFAAVSYNEQFF
CDR3nt: TGCGCCAGCAGCTCCAGGCTAGCGGGAGGGGATTTGTTTGCTGCCGTCTCCTACAATGAGCAGTTCTTC

j_gene: TRBJ1-6
abundance: -
len: 16
v_gene: TRBV5-1
d_gene: -
CDR3aa: CASTDPRGGKNSPLHF
CDR3nt: TGCGCCAGCACCGACCCGCGAGGGGGAAAAAATTCACCCCTCCACTTT

j_gene: TRBJ1-6
abundance: few
len: 14
v_gene: TRBV6-5
d_gene: TRBD1
CDR3aa: CASSLKTGRSPLHF
CDR3nt: TGTGCCAGCAGCCTTAAGACAGGGAGAAGCCCCCTCCACTTT

j_gene: TRBJ1-1
abundance: -
len: 13
v_gene: TRBV15
d_gene: -
CDR3aa: CATSARWGTEAFF
CDR3nt: TGTGCCACCAGCGCCAGGTGGGGAACTGAAGCTTTCTTT

j_gene: TRBJ2-1
abundance: -
len: 13
v_gene: TRBV20-1
d_gene: -
CDR3aa: CSAREAGQGEQFF
CDR3nt: TGCAGTGCTAGGGAGGCGGGGCAAGGGGAGCAGTTCTTC

j_gene: TRBJ2-1
abundance: -
len: 19
v_gene: TRBV7-9
d_gene: -
CDR3aa: CASSLLSSGDQSSYNEQFF
CDR3nt: TGTGCCAGCAGCTTACTCTCCTCGGGCGACCAGAGCTCCTACAATGAGCAGTTCTTC

j_gene: TRBJ2-3
abundance: -
len: 15
v_gene: TRBV7-9
d_gene: -
CDR3aa: CASSLITSSSDTQYF
CDR3nt: TGTGCCAGCAGCTTAATAACCTCCAGCTCAGATACGCAGTATTTT

j_gene: TRBJ2-1
abundance: -
len: 14
v_gene: TRBV28
d_gene: TRBD2
CDR3aa: CASTGTSVHNEQFF
CDR3nt: TGTGCCAGCACCGGGACTAGCGTACACAATGAGCAGTTCTTC

j_gene: TRBJ1-2
abundance: -
len: 15
v_gene: TRBV10-3
d_gene: -
CDR3aa: CAISDPTGTNYGYTF
CDR3nt: TGTGCCATCAGTGACCCCACAGGGACAAACTATGGCTACACCTTC

j_gene: TRBJ2-3
abundance: many
len: 13
v_gene: TRBV11-2
d_gene: -
CDR3aa: CASSPVSTDTQYF
CDR3nt: TGTGCCAGCAGCCCGGTCAGCACAGATACGCAGTATTTT

j_gene: TRBJ1-1
abundance: -
len: 15
v_gene: TRBV15
d_gene: TRBD1
CDR3aa: CATSRDRGPRTEAFF
CDR3nt: TGTGCCACCAGCCGAGACAGGGGGCCGAGGACTGAAGCTTTCTTT

j_gene: TRBJ2-5
abundance: many
len: 12
v_gene: TRBV20-1
d_gene: -
CDR3aa: CSARGGGETQYF
CDR3nt: TGCAGTGCAAGAGGGGGGGGCGAGACCCAGTACTTC

j_gene: TRBJ2-3
abundance: -
len: 16
v_gene: TRBV28
d_gene: TRBD2
CDR3aa: CASSSAGTSGTDTQYF
CDR3nt: TGTGCCAGCAGTTCCGCCGGGACTAGCGGCACAGATACGCAGTATTTT

j_gene: TRBJ2-1
abundance: few
len: 15
v_gene: TRBV9
d_gene: -
CDR3aa: CASSVGRPMEVGQFF
CDR3nt: TGTGCCAGCAGCGTAGGCAGGCCTATGGAAGTAGGGCAGTTCTTC

j_gene: TRBJ2-1
abundance: once
len: 13
v_gene: TRBV5-1
d_gene: -
CDR3aa: CASSRGAFDEQFF
CDR3nt: TGCGCCAGCAGTCGCGGCGCATTTGATGAGCAGTTCTTC

j_gene: TRBJ2-7
abundance: -
len: 15
v_gene: TRBV7-2
d_gene: TRBD2
CDR3aa: CASSATSGGGNTQYF
CDR3nt: TGTGCCAGCAGCGCAACTAGCGGGGGGGGCAATACCCAGTACTTC

j_gene: TRBJ2-5
abundance: -
len: 18
v_gene: TRBV3-1
d_gene: TRBD2
CDR3aa: CASSPHWPGTSAKETQYF
CDR3nt: TGTGCCAGCAGCCCCCATTGGCCTGGGACTAGCGCGAAAGAGACCCAGTACTTC

j_gene: TRBJ2-7
abundance: -
len: 14
v_gene: TRBV7-6
d_gene: -
CDR3aa: CASSFGTGSFEQYF
CDR3nt: TGTGCCAGCAGCTTCGGGACTGGGAGTTTCGAGCAGTACTTC

j_gene: TRBJ1-4
abundance: -
len: 14
v_gene: TRBV25-1
d_gene: -
CDR3aa: CASSPQGPNEKLFF
CDR3nt: TGTGCTAGCAGCCCCCAGGGACCTAATGAAAAACTGTTTTTT

j_gene: TRBJ1-1
abundance: -
len: 15
v_gene: TRBV13
d_gene: -
CDR3aa: CASSTNQGTNTEAFF
CDR3nt: TGTGCCAGCAGCACAAACCAGGGAACGAACACTGAAGCTTTCTTT

j_gene: TRBJ2-1
abundance: -
len: 14
v_gene: TRBV6-4
d_gene: TRBD2
CDR3aa: CASSEGGSRNEQFF
CDR3nt: TGTGCCAGCAGTGAGGGAGGGTCTAGGAATGAGCAGTTCTTC

j_gene: TRBJ1-2
abundance: -
len: 11
v_gene: TRBV15
d_gene: -
CDR3aa: CATSRRQDYTF
CDR3nt: TGTGCCACCAGCAGAAGACAGGACTACACCTTC

j_gene: TRBJ2-3
abundance: -
len: 15
v_gene: TRBV6-6
d_gene: -
CDR3aa: CASSYSWLGADTQYF
CDR3nt: TGTGCCAGCAGTTACTCTTGGTTGGGCGCAGATACGCAGTATTTT

j_gene: TRBJ2-1
abundance: few
len: 11
v_gene: TRBV7-2
d_gene: -
CDR3aa: CASSLDSEQFF
CDR3nt: TGTGCCAGCAGCTTAGACAGTGAGCAGTTCTTC

j_gene: TRBJ1-5
abundance: few
len: 15
v_gene: TRBV7-9
d_gene: -
CDR3aa: CASSSGTGSNQPQHF
CDR3nt: TGTGCCAGCAGTTCCGGGACGGGCTCCAATCAGCCCCAGCATTTT

j_gene: TRBJ2-3
abundance: -
len: 14
v_gene: TRBV7-8
d_gene: -
CDR3aa: CASTYNPSTDTQYF
CDR3nt: TGTGCCAGCACCTATAACCCAAGCACAGATACGCAGTATTTT

j_gene: TRBJ2-1
abundance: -
len: 15
v_gene: TRBV28
d_gene: TRBD1
CDR3aa: CASSAFGTGVNEQFF
CDR3nt: TGTGCCAGCAGTGCGTTTGGGACAGGGGTCAATGAGCAGTTCTTC

j_gene: TRBJ2-7
abundance: -
len: 17
v_gene: TRBV7-2
d_gene: TRBD2
CDR3aa: CTSSFTSGGAYSYEQYF
CDR3nt: TGTACCAGCAGCTTTACTAGCGGGGGGGCTTACTCCTACGAGCAGTACTTC

j_gene: TRBJ1-5
abundance: few
len: 13
v_gene: TRBV28
d_gene: -
CDR3aa: CASTRDGKMPQHF
CDR3nt: TGTGCCAGCACCCGGGACGGAAAAATGCCCCAGCATTTT

j_gene: TRBJ2-7
abundance: -
len: 15
v_gene: TRBV7-2
d_gene: -
CDR3aa: CASSLPAGFTYEQYF
CDR3nt: TGTGCCAGCAGCTTGCCTGCGGGATTCACCTACGAGCAGTACTTC

j_gene: TRBJ2-7
abundance: -
len: 13
v_gene: TRBV5-1
d_gene: -
CDR3aa: CASSVPPNYEQYF
CDR3nt: TGCGCCAGCAGCGTGCCACCTAATTACGAGCAGTACTTC

j_gene: TRBJ2-1
abundance: once
len: 17
v_gene: TRBV20-1
d_gene: -
CDR3aa: CSARDLQRGLSYNEQFF
CDR3nt: TGCAGTGCTAGAGATCTACAGCGAGGGTTGTCTTACAATGAGCAGTTCTTC

j_gene: TRBJ1-2
abundance: -
len: 11
v_gene: TRBV28
d_gene: -
CDR3aa: CARSGNYGYTF
CDR3nt: TGTGCCCGCTCGGGGAACTATGGCTACACCTTC

j_gene: TRBJ2-3
abundance: -
len: 15
v_gene: TRBV27
d_gene: TRBD1
CDR3aa: CASRRDRGFADTQYF
CDR3nt: TGTGCCAGCAGGAGGGACAGGGGGTTCGCAGATACGCAGTATTTT

j_gene: TRBJ2-3
abundance: -
len: 16
v_gene: TRBV20-1
d_gene: TRBD2
CDR3aa: CSARDRKRENTDTQYF
CDR3nt: TGCAGTGCTAGAGATCGGAAGCGGGAGAACACAGATACGCAGTATTTT

j_gene: TRBJ1-2
abundance: few
len: 16
v_gene: TRBV15
d_gene: -
CDR3aa: CATSRNPLTGDYGYTF
CDR3nt: TGTGCCACCAGCAGAAACCCCTTGACAGGCGACTATGGCTACACCTTC

j_gene: TRBJ2-1
abundance: -
len: 16
v_gene: TRBV20-1
d_gene: -
CDR3aa: CSASSGSNPHFNEQFF
CDR3nt: TGCAGTGCTAGTTCGGGATCTAACCCCCATTTCAATGAGCAGTTCTTC

j_gene: TRBJ2-3
abundance: -
len: 15
v_gene: TRBV5-6
d_gene: -
CDR3aa: CASSFGTAVSDTQYF
CDR3nt: TGTGCCAGCAGCTTCGGGACTGCGGTCTCAGATACGCAGTATTTT

j_gene: TRBJ1-1
abundance: few
len: 11
v_gene: TRBV29-1
d_gene: -
CDR3aa: CSVKGSTEAFF
CDR3nt: TGCAGCGTTAAGGGGAGCACTGAAGCTTTCTTT

j_gene: TRBJ1-1
abundance: -
len: 16
v_gene: TRBV19
d_gene: TRBD1
CDR3aa: CASSPHRDRGPAEAFF
CDR3nt: TGTGCCAGTAGTCCCCACCGGGACAGGGGGCCCGCTGAAGCTTTCTTT

j_gene: TRBJ2-3
abundance: -
len: 17
v_gene: TRBV6-1
d_gene: -
CDR3aa: CASRERWDPLSTDTQYF
CDR3nt: TGTGCCAGCAGGGAAAGGTGGGACCCCCTCAGCACAGATACGCAGTATTTT

j_gene: TRBJ2-1
abundance: -
len: 14
v_gene: TRBV12-3/TRBV12-4
d_gene: TRBD2
CDR3aa: CASIPREGRNEQFF
CDR3nt: TGTGCCAGCATTCCGCGGGAGGGTCGGAATGAGCAGTTCTTC

j_gene: TRBJ1-2
abundance: few
len: 12
v_gene: TRBV29-1
d_gene: -
CDR3aa: CSDRDPFDGYTF
CDR3nt: TGCAGCGACAGGGACCCATTTGATGGCTACACCTTC

j_gene: TRBJ1-2
abundance: -
len: 13
v_gene: TRBV30
d_gene: -
CDR3aa: CAWSGQNNYGYTF
CDR3nt: TGTGCCTGGAGTGGACAGAATAACTATGGCTACACCTTC